The clone carrying this T cell receptor (beta chain) has a handful of counts. The antigen remains undetermined. The PCR template was genomic DNA. Amplification of the beta chain CDR3 used 30 forward and 13 reverse multiplex primers. MiXCR, run by TCRdb on the multiplex PCR reads, gives a single entry per CDR3 protein. The table has more than 250,000 distinct CDR3 sequences, 47% seen once. V lost 1 base to trimming and J lost 2 bases, with 18 bases between them. The CDR3 spans 17 residues. CDR1 is SGHTA and CDR2 is FQGNSA in the germline V gene. The record originates from a study of type 1 and type 2 diabetes patients. About the study: Participants included type 1 and type 2 diabetes patients plus nondiabetic controls. The whole study generated about 19 million paired-end reads. Findings and caveats of the study: V and J gene usage correlated at 0.9 to 0.97 between type 2 diabetes and control samples.

All diabetic donors were classified as either type 1 or type 2 diabetes. The clonotype originates from a man between 18 and 35 years old with type 2 diabetes. Sequencing was performed on peripheral blood mononuclear cells (PBMCs). The chain couples TRBV7-2 to TRBJ2-7, with D possibly matching TRBD2 (6 bases). The CDR3 loop is CASSLGTGRETPYEQYF. As DNA, the CDR3 is TGTGCCAGCAGCTTAGGAACCGGGCGGGAAACACCCTACGAGCAGTACTTC. Supplemented by reference TRBV7-2 and TRBJ2-7, the full variable domain reads GAGVSQSPSNKVTEKGKDVELRCDPISGHTALYWYRQSLGQGLEFLIYFQGNSAPDKSGLPSDRFSAERTGGSVSTLTIQRTQQEDSAVYLCASSLGTGRETPYEQYFGPGTRLTVT.